This T cell receptor (beta chain) is from a study of CD8 T cells in ankylosing spondylitis (dated by TCRdb to about 2017). Context from the whole study: The study set out to find disease-linked TCR variants by profiling T cell receptor beta repertoires in ankylosing spondylitis patients and healthy donors. Peripheral blood was sampled, and synovial fluid was also collected from ankylosing spondylitis patients. The full study cohort comprised 25 ankylosing spondylitis patients and roughly 100 healthy donors. Here is what the overall study found, with its caveats: The disease-linked clones were reported to be significantly enriched in matched synovial fluid samples from ankylosing spondylitis patients. A TCR beta motif made up of several highly homologous amino acid variants appeared to be characteristic of blood from ankylosing spondylitis patients. Some motif variants had previously been reported in the synovial fluid and blood of reactive arthritis patients, which suggests shared mechanisms of disease initiation. The disease-linked clones had a CD8+ phenotype and were found at relatively low frequencies in peripheral blood.

TCRdb names Illumina HiSeq 2500 as the instrument used. Quantitative 5'-RACE with molecular barcodes was the method used to prepare the TCR beta libraries. The authors' pipeline ran thus. A new computational method, built on a probabilistic model of VDJ rearrangement, was used to identify disease-linked TCR variants. Using fastp trimming at Q25 and MiXCR clonotype assembly, TCRdb reanalyzed the public sequencing data and kept in-frame beta chains. Every entry covers one CDR3 protein and lists the most common genes and DNA from its rows. The V and J calls, along with clone size, are taken from TCRdb and not from the paper's own processing. The table for this sample lists about 360,000 distinct CDR3 sequences; approximately 20% of them were counted only once. Jointly, the top ten make up roughly 13% of the sample. With regard to this clonotype: Its antigen remains undetermined. Per-base quality was not reported, and no clone a single base away is much larger than it.

CDR1 SQVTM and CDR2 ANQGSEA were looked up in the germline V gene. Cut back by 6 bases and 0 bases, the V and J ends lie 11 bases apart. The CDR3 sequence holds 13 residues, the cysteine and phenylalanine included. Of all the DNA, just the CDR3 is kept, 39 bases in frame from base 1. The TCR originated in a male donor with ankylosing spondylitis or in good health (not recorded which). The rearrangement joined TRBV29-1 to TRBJ1-1, with the D gene uncertain. The sample comprised blood, either unsorted or a sorted T cell fraction (not recorded which). The CDR3 is CSVPGNLNTEAFF. The DNA sequence is given as TGCAGCGTCCCCGGGAACTTGAACACTGAAGCTTTCTTT.